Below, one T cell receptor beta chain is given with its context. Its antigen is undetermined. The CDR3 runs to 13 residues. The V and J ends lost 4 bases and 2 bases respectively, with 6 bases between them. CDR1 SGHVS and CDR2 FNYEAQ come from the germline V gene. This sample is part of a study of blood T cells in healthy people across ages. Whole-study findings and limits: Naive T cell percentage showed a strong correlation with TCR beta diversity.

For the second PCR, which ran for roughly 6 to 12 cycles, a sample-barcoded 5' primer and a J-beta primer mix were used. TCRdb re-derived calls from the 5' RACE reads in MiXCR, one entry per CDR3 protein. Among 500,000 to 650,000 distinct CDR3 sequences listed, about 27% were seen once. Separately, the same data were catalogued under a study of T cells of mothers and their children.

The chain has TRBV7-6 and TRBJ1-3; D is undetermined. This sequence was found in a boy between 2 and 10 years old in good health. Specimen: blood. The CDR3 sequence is CASSSYTGNTIYF. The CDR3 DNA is TGTGCCAGCAGCTCATATACTGGAAACACCATATATTTT.